This passage covers 13 T cell receptor beta chains from one sample sequenced in a study of cytomegalovirus exposure and HLA in healthy donors. The data were produced by immunoSEQ multiplex PCR, yet TCRdb's version contains in-frame clones alone and is incomplete. The sample shows about 260,000 clones, around 91% of them seen only once. Sequences were obtained from PBMCs. All receptors derive from a woman in her twenties or thirties in good health and CMV-seronegative.

This clone was counted a single time. This sequence joins TRBV29-1 and TRBJ2-2, with TRBD1 as a possible D gene (5 bases). The V gene's germline CDR1 is SQVTM and CDR2 ANQGSEA. V dropped 5 bases and J dropped 1 base, with 17 bases sitting between them. The length of the CDR3 is 16 residues. The CDR3 coding sequence is TGCAGCGTTCCCCCCCGACAGCCCCTGAACACCGGGGAGCTGTTTTTT. Translated, it gives CSVPPRQPLNTGELFF.

CDR3 sequence: CASSQDAASGGYTDTQYF. The CDR3 DNA is TGTGCCAGCAGCCAAGACGCGGCTAGCGGGGGATACACAGATACGCAGTATTTT. The chain is built from TRBV4-2 and TRBJ2-3; 10 positions agree with TRBD2. Germline CDR1 is LGHNA and CDR2 is YNFKEQ. The CDR3 sequence is 18 residues long. V gave up 0 bases and J gave up 2 bases; unmatched junction bases: 8.

This sequence joins TRBV2 and TRBJ2-3; D uncertain. Deletions cut 4 bases from V and 6 bases from J, with 5 bases between. This CDR3 contains 11 residues. CDR1 and CDR2 from the germline V gene are SNHLY and FYNNEI. CDR3 nucleotides: TGTGCCAGCAGTGGTGAGGATACGCAGTATTTT. This gives the protein CASSGEDTQYF.

CDR3 DNA sequence: TGTGCCAGTGGACAGGGTTTGACCTACGAGCAGTACTTC. It specifies CASGQGLTYEQYF. This rearrangement joins TRBV19 to TRBJ2-7; 8 bases fit TRBD1. This CDR3 comprises 13 residues. Germline-derived CDR1 and CDR2 are LNHDA and SQIVND (reference sequence). V dropped 8 bases and J dropped 2; count of bases not matched to a gene: 5.

This chain joins TRBV5-1 and TRBJ2-3, with a possible D match to TRBD1 (5 bases). Germline CDR1 SGHRS, CDR2 YFSETQ. The length of the CDR3 is 14 residues. V lost 1 base and J 6 bases, leaving 12 bases between the germline ends. The CDR3 loop reads CASSLLGVGDTQYF. The CDR3, as DNA: TGCGCCAGCAGCTTGTTAGGGGTGGGGGATACGCAGTATTTT.

For this clone: This specimen includes other DNA sequences encoding the same CDR3. The chain combines TRBV29-1 with TRBJ2-2; 7 nucleotides agree with TRBD1. Unmatched junction bases numbered 0, after V lost 1 base and J lost 4 bases. This CDR3 has 13 residues. CDR1 SQVTM and CDR2 ANQGSEA come from the germline V gene. The CDR3 DNA is TGCAGCGTTGAAGGACAGGGCACCGGGGAGCTGTTTTTT. It specifies CSVEGQGTGELFF.

The rearrangement joins TRBV23-1 to TRBJ1-2; D ambiguous. TRBV23-1 is reported as an ORF; its role is uncertain. This CDR3 comprises 15 residues. V was clipped by 0 bases and J by 4 bases, with 12 bases between them. The CDR3 DNA reads as TGCGCCAGCAGTCAATCGACGGAGCTGGGCTATGGCTACACCTTC. Its protein product is CASSQSTELGYGYTF.

This clone was picked up one time. The V gene is TRBV5-1, the J gene TRBJ2-1, with D perhaps matching TRBD1 (5 bases). The CDR3 loop spans 12 amino acids. Trimming left V 3 bases short and J 8 bases short, with 9 bases between. Germline lookup yields CDR1 SGHRS and CDR2 YFSETQ. The CDR3 bases are TGCGCCAGCAGCTCGGTGACAGATGAGCAGTTCTTC. Translation gives CASSSVTDEQFF.

J is TRBJ2-5 and V is TRBV7-2, with no clear D. The CDR3 totals 12 residues. Trimming stripped 2 bases from V and 4 bases from J, with 5 bases between. CDR1 and CDR2 from the germline V gene are SGHTA and FQGNSA. CDR3: CASSLSRETQYF. The DNA for the CDR3 is TGTGCCAGCAGCTTAAGTCGAGAGACCCAGTACTTC.

The chain is built from TRBV29-1 and TRBJ2-5; TRBD1 or TRBD2 may be the D gene (6 bases each). The length of the CDR3 is 12 residues. V lost 2 bases, J lost 4 bases, and 8 bases lay in between. Germline V gene sequence: CDR1 SQVTM, CDR2 ANQGSEA. The CDR3 is CSVEKGGETQYF. CDR3 nucleotide sequence: TGCAGCGTTGAAAAGGGGGGAGAGACCCAGTACTTC.

V and J are TRBV6-1 and TRBJ2-3; D unclear. Trimming stripped 5 bases from V and 1 base from J, with 7 bases between. Germline V gene sequence: CDR1 MNHNS, CDR2 SASEGT. The CDR3 has 13 residues. As DNA, the CDR3 is TGTGCCAGCAGTCTAACAGGCACAGATACGCAGTATTTT. This sequence encodes CASSLTGTDTQYF.

In its sample, this clone was seen once. The rearrangement links TRBV5-6 to TRBJ2-1, with D hard to call. Germline CDR1 reads SGHDT; CDR2 reads YYEEEE. Trimming shortened V by 4 bases and J by 0 bases, and 17 bases separated the two germline ends. The CDR3 totals 17 residues. CDR3 residues: CASSAGPTASSYNEQFF. The CDR3 DNA is TGTGCCAGCAGCGCCGGACCGACGGCAAGCTCCTACAATGAGCAGTTCTTC.

The J gene is TRBJ2-1, the V gene TRBV19; D possibly corresponds to TRBD2 (5 bases). V was cut by 5 bases and J by 4 bases, with 6 bases left in between. Germline V gene data show CDR1 as LNHDA and CDR2 as SQIVND (reference sequence). The CDR3 sequence is 12 residues long. The CDR3: CASSLAYNEQFF. The CDR3 nucleotides read TGTGCCAGTAGTTTAGCGTACAATGAGCAGTTCTTC. Using reference TRBV19 and TRBJ2-1 for the parts outside the CDR3, the full variable domain is DGGITQSPKYLFRKEGQNVTLSCEQNLNHDAMYWYRQDPGQGLRLIYYSQIVNDFQKGDIAEGYSVSREKKESFPLTVTSAQKNPTAFYLCASSLAYNEQFFGPGTRLTVL.